These 20 T cell receptor beta chains came from one sample sequenced in a study of shared clonotypes between healthy human individuals. CD45RO-negative cells were positively selected for CCR7, leaving out terminally differentiated effector memory CD45RA+ cells. The protocol was immunoSEQ multiplex PCR, while the TCRdb copy is restricted to in-frame clones and leaves out a portion. Of around 620,000 clones in the sample, around 95% were seen once. The specimen sequenced was naive CD8+ T cells sorted from blood. These receptors all stem from a woman in her 30s in good health.

The rearrangement joins TRBV7-9 to TRBJ2-1; 7 bases match TRBD2. CDR3 length: 15 amino acids. V lost 1 base, J lost 6 bases, and 6 bases stayed unmatched. Germline CDR1 is SEHNR and CDR2 is FQNEAQ (reference sequence). CDR3 coding DNA: TGTGCCAGCAGCTTAGAGGGCGGGAGTATCAATGAGCAGTTCTTC. Protein product: CASSLEGGSINEQFF. The variable domain in full, with the rest retrieved from reference TRBV7-9 and TRBJ2-1, is DTGVSQNPRHKITKRGQNVTFRCDPISEHNRLYWYRQTLGQGPEFLTYFQNEAQLEKSRLLSDRFSAERPKGSFSTLEIQRTEQGDSAMYLCASSLEGGSINEQFFGPGTRLTVL.

A single count supports this clone. In the same sample, other DNA sequences code for this CDR3. The chain recombines TRBV5-4 with TRBJ2-1, with D hard to call. The germline CDR1 and CDR2 sequences are SGHNT and YYREEE (reference sequence). The length of the CDR3 is 13 residues. The V end was cut by 1 base, the J end by 0 bases, with 2 bases between. The CDR3 loop is CASSLSSYNEQFF. As DNA, the CDR3 is TGTGCCAGCAGCTTGTCCTCCTACAATGAGCAGTTCTTC.

The genes are TRBV5-6 and TRBJ1-2; unclear D gene. Germline CDR1 reads SGHDT; CDR2 reads YYEEEE. The CDR3 spans 13 residues. V was pared by 0 bases and J by 4 bases, with 7 bases between. The CDR3 sequence: CASSLETTYGYTF. The CDR3 nucleotides are TGTGCCAGCAGCTTGGAGACAACCTATGGCTACACCTTC.

The genes are TRBV9 and TRBJ1-1; D uncertain. V was clipped by 5 bases and J by 0 bases, with 5 bases between them. This CDR3 contains 12 residues. The germline V gene encodes CDR1 SGDLS and CDR2 YYNGEE. Here the CDR3 reads CASSTMNTEAFF. In DNA, the CDR3 is TGTGCCAGCAGTACCATGAACACTGAAGCTTTCTTT. Full variable domain (remainder filled in from reference TRBV9 and TRBJ1-1): DSGVTQTPKHLITATGQRVTLRCSPRSGDLSVYWYQQSLDQGLQFLIQYYNGEERAKGNILERFSAQQFPDLHSELNLSSLELGDSALYFCASSTMNTEAFFGQGTRLTVV.

The V and J genes are TRBV5-6 and TRBJ2-1; unclear D gene. Germline assignment: CDR1 SGHDT and CDR2 YYEEEE. Trimming cost V 4 bases and J 14 bases, with 25 bases left between them. The CDR3 covers 15 residues. As DNA, the CDR3 is TGTGCCAGCAGCGAACTCCATTCGGGCCCTCTGAAGGAGTTCTTC. Translating it yields CASSELHSGPLKEFF.

This clone was detected only a few times. This chain connects TRBV19 to TRBJ2-2; the D gene is possibly TRBD1 (5 bases). The germline V gene encodes CDR1 LNHDA and CDR2 SQIVND (reference sequence). This CDR3 contains 15 residues. The germline V and J ends were trimmed by 4 bases and 0 bases, with 9 bases remaining between them. Here the CDR3 reads CASSTRTTNTGELFF. The CDR3 DNA sequence: TGTGCCAGTAGTACCCGGACAACGAACACCGGGGAGCTGTTTTTT. The whole variable domain, remainder taken from reference TRBV19 and TRBJ2-2, is DGGITQSPKYLFRKEGQNVTLSCEQNLNHDAMYWYRQDPGQGLRLIYYSQIVNDFQKGDIAEGYSVSREKKESFPLTVTSAQKNPTAFYLCASSTRTTNTGELFFGEGSRLTVL.

This chain uses TRBV29-1 with TRBJ2-5, with 8 bases identical to TRBD2. Germline V gene data show CDR1 as SQVTM and CDR2 as ANQGSEA. This CDR3 has 14 residues. The trim removed 6 bases at V and 2 bases at J, leaving 8 bases unmatched. The CDR3 region has the DNA TGCAGCGTGGCCGGACTAGCAGAACAAGAGACCCAGTACTTC. This codes for CSVAGLAEQETQYF.

The chain links TRBV7-3 to TRBJ2-7; D possibly corresponds to TRBD2 (6 bases). The ends were cut back, 4 bases at V and 7 bases at J, with 8 bases in the middle. This CDR3 region has 11 residues. Germline CDR1 reads SGHTA; CDR2 reads FQGTGA. The CDR3 region is CASSSGVEQYF. CDR3 in DNA: TGTGCCAGCAGCTCGGGGGTTGAGCAGTACTTC. The complete variable domain, with remaining parts taken from reference TRBV7-3 and TRBJ2-7, reads GAGVSQTPSNKVTEKGKYVELRCDPISGHTALYWYRQSLGQGPEFLIYFQGTGAADDSGLPNDRFFAVRPEGSVSTLKIQRTERGDSAVYLCASSSGVEQYFGPGTRLTVT.

The genes are TRBV4-1 and TRBJ2-1, with 13 bases aligning to TRBD2. The CDR3 runs 16 residues. Germline loops: CDR1 MGHRA, CDR2 YSYEKL. Trimming at V came to 2 bases and at J to 7 bases, leaving 5 bases not matched to a gene. CDR3 nucleotide sequence: TGCGCCAGCAGCCAAACGACTAGCGGGAGGTTGAATGAGCAGTTCTTC. This codes for CASSQTTSGRLNEQFF.

The rearrangement joins TRBV27 to TRBJ2-7, with 13 bases aligning to TRBD2. Germline CDR1 MNHEY, CDR2 SMNVEV (reference sequence). J was trimmed by 3 bases and V by 7 bases; bases with no gene match: 3. There are 14 residues in the CDR3. DNA for the CDR3: TGTGCCAGCACACTAGCGGGAGGGCACTACGAGCAGTACTTC. This codes for CASTLAGGHYEQYF.

V usage is TRBV6-4 and J usage is TRBJ2-1; D call uncertain. Germline values: CDR1 MRHNA, CDR2 SNTAGT. CDR3 length: 13 amino acids. V shed 4 bases and J shed 4 bases, with 8 bases lying between them. This CDR3 reads CASSVTEYNEQFF. Here the CDR3 DNA reads TGTGCCAGCAGTGTGACGGAGTACAATGAGCAGTTCTTC.

The chain combines TRBV2 with TRBJ2-7, with 11 bases matching TRBD1. J lost 4 bases, V lost 7 bases, and 3 bases had no gene match. The CDR3 runs to 13 residues. Germline lookup yields CDR1 SNHLY and CDR2 FYNNEI. The CDR3 loop is CASTDRGQYEQYF. CDR3 nucleotides: TGTGCCAGCACGGACAGGGGGCAATACGAGCAGTACTTC. The full variable domain, rest sourced from reference TRBV2 and TRBJ2-7, is EPEVTQTPSHQVTQMGQEVILRCVPISNHLYFYWYRQILGQKVEFLVSFYNNEISEKSEIFDDQFSVERPDGSNFTLKIRSTKLEDSAMYFCASTDRGQYEQYFGPGTRLTVT.

The chain joins TRBV5-6 to TRBJ2-5; D assignment may be TRBD1 or TRBD2 (5 bases each). This CDR3 spans 16 amino acids. Trimming took off 0 bases at V and 4 bases at J, with 16 bases between the two ends. CDR1 is SGHDT, CDR2 YYEEEE, per germline. CDR3 bases: TGTGCCAGCAGCTTGGCCGGGGAGAGCCAGGGAGAGACCCAGTACTTC. This translates into CASSLAGESQGETQYF.

J is TRBJ1-2 and V is TRBV29-1; TRBD1 matches 7 bases. The CDR3 extends over 15 amino acids. Trimming cost V 6 bases and J 4 bases; bases outside gene matches: 14. Germline V gives CDR1 SQVTM, CDR2 ANQGSEA. The CDR3 sequence is CSVGLDPTGIYGYTF. Here the CDR3 DNA reads TGCAGCGTGGGCCTGGATCCGACAGGGATCTATGGCTACACCTTC. The entire variable domain, with the rest obtained from reference TRBV29-1 and TRBJ1-2, is as follows: SAVISQKPSRDICQRGTSLTIQCQVDSQVTMMFWYRQQPGQSLTLIATANQGSEATYESGFVIDKFPISRPNLTFSTLTVSNMSPEDSSIYLCSVGLDPTGIYGYTFGSGTRLTVV.

The chain joins TRBV4-1 to TRBJ2-7; D perhaps matches TRBD1 (6 bases). Deletions cut 1 base from V and 3 bases from J, with 10 bases between. Germline CDR1 reads MGHRA; CDR2 reads YSYEKL. The CDR3 consists of 14 residues. CDR3 DNA: TGCGCCAGCAGCCAAGTTGAAGGGGGCTACGAGCAGTACTTC. Translation gives CASSQVEGGYEQYF.

This sequence joins TRBV10-3 and TRBJ2-7; 10 bases fit TRBD2. From germline, CDR1 is ENHRY and CDR2 SYGVKD. V gave up 3 bases and J gave up 6 bases; unmatched junction bases: 5. CDR3 length: 14 amino acids. CDR3 sequence reads: CAISEVAGGSEQYF. Here the CDR3 DNA reads TGTGCCATCAGTGAAGTAGCGGGAGGCTCCGAGCAGTACTTC.

On this clone itself: Other nucleotide sequences in the sample specify the same CDR3. This sequence joins TRBV4-1 and TRBJ2-7, with 7 nucleotides matching TRBD2. The V gene end was trimmed by 1 base and the J gene end by 1 base; junction bases not matched to a gene: 4. Per germline, CDR1 MGHRA and CDR2 YSYEKL. The CDR3 has 15 amino acids. The CDR3 protein is CASSQGLAASYEQYF. As DNA, the CDR3 is TGCGCCAGCAGCCAAGGACTAGCCGCGTCCTACGAGCAGTACTTC.

In this sample, this clone turned up once. This chain joins TRBV5-6 and TRBJ2-2, with D tentatively TRBD2 (5 bases). The germline V gene has CDR1 SGHDT and CDR2 YYEEEE. The CDR3 extends over 13 amino acids. Deletions cut 4 bases from V and 2 bases from J, with 6 bases between. The CDR3 nucleotides read TGTGCCAGCAGCGAGGGAAACACCGGGGAGCTGTTTTTT. Protein product: CASSEGNTGELFF.

This rearrangement joins TRBV10-3 to TRBJ1-5; D is uncertain. Germline lookup yields CDR1 ENHRY and CDR2 SYGVKD. This CDR3 is built from 12 residues. V was trimmed by 9 bases and J by 7 bases, leaving 13 bases between them. The DNA of the CDR3 is TGTGCCATTGGCCAGCTACTCCAGCCCCAGCATTTT. Amino acids: CAIGQLLQPQHF.

This chain links TRBV19 with TRBJ1-5; D gene unclear. Trimming stripped 0 bases from V and 0 bases from J, with 9 bases between. Germline CDR1 and CDR2: LNHDA and SQIVND (reference sequence). The CDR3 is 16 amino acids. The CDR3, as DNA: TGTGCCAGTAGTATAGATTTTACCTATAGCAATCAGCCCCAGCATTTT. Translating it yields CASSIDFTYSNQPQHF. Using reference TRBV19 and TRBJ1-5 for the parts outside the CDR3, the full variable domain is DGGITQSPKYLFRKEGQNVTLSCEQNLNHDAMYWYRQDPGQGLRLIYYSQIVNDFQKGDIAEGYSVSREKKESFPLTVTSAQKNPTAFYLCASSIDFTYSNQPQHFGDGTRLSIL.